One sample yielded the 29 T cell receptor beta chains listed below, sequenced in a study of blood T cell repertoires in COVID-19. Measured with immunoSEQ multiplex PCR; TCRdb has only the in-frame clones, and not every one. The sample includes 150,000 to 200,000 clones, roughly 84% of them seen just once. Input material: PBMCs or T cells enriched from blood (not recorded which). These receptors all come from a man between 50 and 59 years old who had recovered from COVID-19.

This clone was seen more than once but under ten times. The chain couples TRBV5-1 to TRBJ2-5; 8 positions agree with TRBD1. Per germline, CDR1 SGHRS and CDR2 YFSETQ. The CDR3 runs 15 residues. J gave up 4 bases and V 4 bases, and 9 bases lay outside the gene matches. CDR3 in DNA: TGCGCCAGCAGCCCACAAGCAGGGGGCCGAGAGACCCAGTACTTC. Translating it yields CASSPQAGGRETQYF. The full variable domain, in which reference TRBV5-1 and TRBJ2-5 provide the parts outside the CDR3, is KAGVTQTPRYLIKTRGQQVTLSCSPISGHRSVSWYQQTPGQGLQFLFEYFSETQRNKGNFPGRFSGRQFSNSRSEMNVSTLELGDSALYLCASSPQAGGRETQYFGPGTRLLVL.

The CDR3 region has the DNA TGTGCCAGCAGCTTTGCGGGGGGCCCCACAGATACGCAGTATTTT. Translating it yields CASSFAGGPTDTQYF. The chain couples TRBV7-2 to TRBJ2-3; 8 bases align to TRBD2. Germline assignment: CDR1 SGHTA and CDR2 FQGNSA. CDR3 length equals 15 residues. V gave up 3 bases and J gave up 2 bases; unmatched junction bases: 4. Full variable domain (rest looked up from reference TRBV7-2 and TRBJ2-3): GAGVSQSPSNKVTEKGKDVELRCDPISGHTALYWYRQSLGQGLEFLIYFQGNSAPDKSGLPSDRFSAERTGGSVSTLTIQRTQQEDSAVYLCASSFAGGPTDTQYFGPGTRLTVL.

The chain has TRBV15 and TRBJ2-5; TRBD1 might be the D (6 bases). Germline loops: CDR1 LNHNV, CDR2 YYDKDF (reference sequence). There are 15 residues in the CDR3. V was pared by 5 bases and J by 5 bases, with 18 bases between. CDR3 loop: CATSEVQGVMETQYF. The CDR3 DNA is TGTGCCACCAGCGAGGTACAGGGTGTTATGGAGACCCAGTACTTC.

This chain joins TRBV5-1 and TRBJ1-1; weak D call: TRBD1 (6 bases). This CDR3 region has 14 residues. Per the germline V gene, CDR1 is SGHRS and CDR2 is YFSETQ. Trimming cost V 6 bases and J 4 bases, with 16 bases left between them. Written as DNA, the CDR3 is TGCGCCAGCAAAGGGGACACGTTGAGCACTGAAGCTTTCTTT. Its translation is CASKGDTLSTEAFF.

This chain joins TRBV30 and TRBJ1-2; 8 bases fit TRBD1. Germline CDR1 and CDR2: GTSNPN and SVGIG (reference sequence). V trimming: 1 base; J trimming: 3 bases; junction bases outside the gene matches: 10. The CDR3 sequence is 16 residues long. The CDR3, as DNA: TGTGCCTGGAGTGGATCAGGGGGCGCGAGATACTATGGCTACACCTTC. Protein: CAWSGSGGARYYGYTF.

The rearrangement uses TRBV5-6 and TRBJ1-1; D is ambiguous. This CDR3 contains 12 residues. V lost 3 bases and J 13 bases, leaving 16 bases between the germline ends. Looked up from germline, CDR1 is SGHDT and CDR2 is YYEEEE. The CDR3 DNA reads TGTGCCAGCAGCTCGAGAGGGCTCGTAGGTTTCTTT. It encodes CASSSRGLVGFF.

The chain employs TRBV6-5 and TRBJ1-4; TRBD1 is a possible D gene (5 bases). In germline, CDR1 is MNHEY, CDR2 SVGAGI. Trimming pared 6 bases from V and 0 bases from J, leaving 11 bases between. The CDR3 is 15 residues long. CDR3 coding DNA: TGTGCCAGCAGGGCAGGGATCTCAACTAATGAAAAACTGTTTTTT. Translating it yields CASRAGISTNEKLFF.

V is TRBV6-5 and J is TRBJ1-1; 9 bases agree with TRBD1. The CDR3 loop spans 14 amino acids. The V gene's germline CDR1 is MNHEY and CDR2 SVGAGI. Trimming removed 7 bases from V and 7 bases from J; junction bases left unmatched: 10. DNA for the CDR3: TGTGCCAGCAACGACAGGGGGAACTCAATTGAAGCTTTCTTT. It translates to CASNDRGNSIEAFF.

In this sample, this clone turned up once. This sample includes further DNA sequences coding for the same CDR3. The V and J genes are TRBV24-1 and TRBJ2-2; D may be TRBD2 (7 bases). Germline CDR1 and CDR2: KGHDR and SFDVKD. The CDR3 consists of 15 residues. Deletions cut 8 bases from V and 5 bases from J, with 17 bases between. CDR3 protein: CATKNGGQGTGELFF. The CDR3 DNA reads TGTGCCACCAAAAACGGGGGGCAGGGTACCGGGGAGCTGTTTTTT.

This chain links TRBV25-1 with TRBJ1-1; D ambiguous. CDR3 length: 13 residues. Germline V lookup: CDR1 MGHDK, CDR2 SYGVNS. Trimming stripped 3 bases from V and 1 base from J, with 6 bases between. Written as DNA, the CDR3 is TGTGCCAGCAGTGACCCGGGGAACACTGAAGCTTTCTTT. Amino acid sequence: CASSDPGNTEAFF.

This clone was counted a few times. This CDR3 is CASKAGGKETQYF. The CDR3 nucleotides are TGTGCCAGCAAAGCGGGGGGAAAGGAGACCCAGTACTTC. The rearrangement joins TRBV2 to TRBJ2-5; 9 bases line up with TRBD2. There are 13 residues in the CDR3. After removal of 7 bases from V and 5 bases from J, the junction contained 5 bases not matched to a gene. CDR1 and CDR2 from the germline V gene are SNHLY and FYNNEI.

By share of the sample, this clone is large. The chain employs TRBV7-6 and TRBJ2-7; 7 bases line up with TRBD1. The CDR3 is 14 amino acids. V gave up 3 bases and J gave up 4 bases; unmatched junction bases: 6. CDR1 is SGHVS and CDR2 is FNYEAQ in the germline V gene. Written as DNA, the CDR3 is TGTGCCAGCAGCTTGACAGGGAACTTTTACGAGCAGTACTTC. Protein product: CASSLTGNFYEQYF.

This chain uses TRBV20-1 with TRBJ2-7; 10 nucleotides agree with TRBD2. In germline, CDR1 is DFQATT, CDR2 SNEGSKA (reference sequence). V gave up 3 bases and J gave up 2 bases; unmatched junction bases: 7. The CDR3 covers 15 residues. The CDR3 coding sequence is TGCAGTGCTAGTCGCTCTAGCGGGGGAGCCTACGAGCAGTACTTC. It is translated as CSASRSSGGAYEQYF.

The rearrangement joins TRBV5-3 to TRBJ2-2; 14 bases line up with TRBD2. TRBV5-3 belongs to the ORF category, with a function that is uncertain. The J segment lost 5 bases and the V segment lost 4 bases, leaving 10 bases of the junction unmatched. The CDR3 extends over 18 amino acids. The CDR3 bases are TGTGCCAGAAGCGTCCAAGGGACTAGCGGGGGCAAAACCGGGGAGCTGTTTTTT. Amino acid sequence: CARSVQGTSGGKTGELFF.

The chain joins TRBV5-8 to TRBJ2-7; D uncertain. Per germline, CDR1 SGHTS and CDR2 YDEGEE. The CDR3 is 15 amino acids. The V gene lost 0 bases and the J gene lost 3 bases, with 13 bases spanning the gap. The CDR3 DNA is TGTGCCAGCAGCTTGGGTGGCAACAGAATCTACGAGCAGTACTTC. This encodes CASSLGGNRIYEQYF.

This chain uses TRBV10-3 with TRBJ2-7; D is possibly TRBD1 (6 bases). Trimming shortened V by 5 bases and J by 6 bases, and 17 bases separated the two germline ends. The CDR3 covers 14 residues. CDR1 is ENHRY and CDR2 is SYGVKD in the germline V gene. The CDR3 coding sequence is TGTGCCATCAGTAGGACAGAAACGCTAGCCGAGCAGTACTTC. As protein: CAISRTETLAEQYF.

The chain combines TRBV7-8 with TRBJ2-4; D not resolved. The CDR3 is made up of 13 amino acids. Germline CDR1 reads SGHVS; CDR2 reads FQNEAQ. V was clipped by 0 bases and J by 10 bases, with 10 bases between them. CDR3 sequence (DNA): TGTGCCAGCAGCTTAGCGATCACTGCTATTCAGTACTTC. This codes for CASSLAITAIQYF. The entire variable domain, with the rest obtained from reference TRBV7-8 and TRBJ2-4, is as follows: GAGVSQSPRYKVAKRGQDVALRCDPISGHVSLFWYQQALGQGPEFLTYFQNEAQLDKSGLPSDRFFAERPEGSVSTLKIQRTQQEDSAVYLCASSLAITAIQYFGAGTRLSVL.

V gene TRBV19 combines with J gene TRBJ2-7, with D perhaps matching TRBD1 (5 bases). Germline V gene lookup returns CDR1 LNHDA and CDR2 SQIVND (reference sequence). There are 12 residues in the CDR3. Trimming stripped 5 bases from V and 4 bases from J, with 9 bases between. The CDR3 loop reads CASSSRVYEQYF. The CDR3 nucleotides read TGTGCCAGTAGTTCCAGGGTGTACGAGCAGTACTTC.

This clone was seen a few times. The chain couples TRBV28 to TRBJ1-2; tentative D call: TRBD1 (6 bases). The CDR3 totals 14 residues. V lost 1 base, J lost 2 bases, and 8 bases lay in between. Per the germline V gene, CDR1 is MDHEN and CDR2 is SYDVKM. CDR3 coding DNA: TGTGCCAGCAGTTTATTTCAGGGGAACTATGGCTACACCTTC. Translated: CASSLFQGNYGYTF.

This clone was seen just once. V and J are TRBV7-6 and TRBJ2-5, with 8 positions matching TRBD2. The CDR3 consists of 17 residues. V lost 0 bases, J lost 5 bases, and 11 bases stayed unmatched. CDR1 is SGHVS and CDR2 is FNYEAQ in the germline V gene. The CDR3 region has the DNA TGTGCCAGCAGCTTAGCGGTGGTCCGGGGGGGTGCGGAGACCCAGTACTTC. It translates to CASSLAVVRGGAETQYF.

A single count supports this clone. V is TRBV6-6 and J is TRBJ2-1; 9 bases are shared with TRBD1. This CDR3 comprises 15 residues. The junction had 4 bases not matched to a gene; V was cut back by 5 bases and J by 2 bases. Germline loops: CDR1 MNHNY, CDR2 SVGAGI (reference sequence). CDR3 coding DNA: TGTGCCAGCAGTCTGGGGGACAGGGCCTACAATGAGCAGTTCTTC. Amino acids: CASSLGDRAYNEQFF.

The genes are TRBV2 and TRBJ1-2; no definite D call. The CDR3 extends over 14 amino acids. V gave up 2 bases and J gave up 2 bases, with 9 bases separating them. Germline V lookup: CDR1 SNHLY, CDR2 FYNNEI. CDR3 protein: CASSEHPLNYGYTF. CDR3 nucleotide sequence: TGTGCCAGCAGTGAACACCCACTGAACTATGGCTACACCTTC.

The V and J genes are TRBV10-1 and TRBJ2-1; 8 nucleotides line up with TRBD2. Germline values: CDR1 WNHNN, CDR2 SYGVQD (reference sequence). Trimming at V came to 5 bases and at J to 0 bases, leaving 3 bases not matched to a gene. The CDR3 runs to 15 residues. The CDR3, as DNA: TGCGCCAGCAGTAGTAGCGGGGACTCCTACAATGAGCAGTTCTTC. This translates into CASSSSGDSYNEQFF.

The chain has TRBV5-1 and TRBJ1-1, with D hard to call. The V gene's germline CDR1 is SGHRS and CDR2 YFSETQ. CDR3 length: 17 amino acids. V was clipped by 5 bases and J by 4 bases, with 24 bases between them. This chain's CDR3 is CASSSPRGSSFLTEAFF. The CDR3 nucleotides read TGCGCCAGCAGTTCGCCAAGAGGGTCGTCTTTCCTCACTGAAGCTTTCTTT.

The chain carries TRBV6-5 and TRBJ2-3; no clear D gene. CDR3 size: 15 residues. V was trimmed by 7 bases and J by 1 base, leaving 15 bases between them. Germline V gene sequence: CDR1 MNHEY, CDR2 SVGAGI. The CDR3 region is CASNQFGGGTDTQYF. The CDR3 DNA sequence: TGTGCCAGCAACCAGTTCGGCGGTGGCACAGATACGCAGTATTTT.

The chain employs TRBV11-3 and TRBJ1-1; no clear D gene. The CDR3 loop spans 13 amino acids. Germline V lookup: CDR1 SGHNT, CDR2 YENEEA. Trimming cost V 6 bases and J 1 base, with 9 bases left between them. The CDR3 nucleotides are TGTGCCAGCAGTCGTTACTGGAACACTGAAGCTTTCTTT. Its protein product is CASSRYWNTEAFF.

V and J are TRBV29-1 and TRBJ1-2; TRBD1 aligns across 9 bases. The germline CDR1 and CDR2 sequences are SQVTM and ANQGSEA. Trimming removed 4 bases from V and 5 bases from J; junction bases left unmatched: 5. The CDR3 runs to 13 residues. CDR3 nucleotides: TGCAGCGTTGGGGACAGGGTTTTTTATGGCTACACCTTC. Translating gives CSVGDRVFYGYTF.

The chain carries TRBV27 and TRBJ2-5, with 7 bases that match TRBD1. V was pared by 3 bases and J by 5 bases, with 15 bases of the junction left unmatched. The CDR3 totals 17 residues. Per germline, CDR1 MNHEY and CDR2 SMNVEV (reference sequence). For the CDR3, the DNA is TGTGCCAGCAGTTTCCGAACCCGACCCACAGGGGATGAGACCCAGTACTTC. It specifies CASSFRTRPTGDETQYF.

The chain combines TRBV19 with TRBJ1-6; D perhaps matches TRBD1 (5 bases). Trimming shortened V by 11 bases and J by 6 bases, and 14 bases separated the two germline ends. The CDR3 sequence is 13 residues long. Germline V CDR1 and CDR2: LNHDA, SQIVND (reference sequence). DNA of the CDR3: TGTGCCGCTCAGCAGGGACTTAATTCACCCCTCCACTTT. This gives the protein CAAQQGLNSPLHF.